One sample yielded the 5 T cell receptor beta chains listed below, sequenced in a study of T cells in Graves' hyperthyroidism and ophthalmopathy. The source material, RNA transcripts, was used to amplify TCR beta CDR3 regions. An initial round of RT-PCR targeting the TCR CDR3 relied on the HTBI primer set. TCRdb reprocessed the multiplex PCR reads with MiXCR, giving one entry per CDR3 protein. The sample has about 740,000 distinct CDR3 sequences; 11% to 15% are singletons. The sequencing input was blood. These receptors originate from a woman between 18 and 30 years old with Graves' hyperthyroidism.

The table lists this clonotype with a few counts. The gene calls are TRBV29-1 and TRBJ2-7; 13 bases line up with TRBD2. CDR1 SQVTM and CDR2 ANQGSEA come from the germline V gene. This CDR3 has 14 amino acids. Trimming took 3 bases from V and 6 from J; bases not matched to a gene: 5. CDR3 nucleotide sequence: TGCAGCGTTGATGACTGGACTAGCGGGAGCGAGCAGTACTTC. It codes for CSVDDWTSGSEQYF.

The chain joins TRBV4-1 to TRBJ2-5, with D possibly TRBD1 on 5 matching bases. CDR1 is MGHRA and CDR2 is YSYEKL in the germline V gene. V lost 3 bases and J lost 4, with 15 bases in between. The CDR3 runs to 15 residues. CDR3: CASSQVGQGAETQYF. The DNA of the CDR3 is TGCGCCAGCAGCCAGGTGGGCCAAGGGGCAGAGACCCAGTACTTC.

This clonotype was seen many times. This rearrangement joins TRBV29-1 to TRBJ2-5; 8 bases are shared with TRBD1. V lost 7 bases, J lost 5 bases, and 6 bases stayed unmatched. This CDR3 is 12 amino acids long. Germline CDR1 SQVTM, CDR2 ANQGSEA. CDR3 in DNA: TGCAGCGGACGGACAGGGATGGAGACCCAGTACTTC. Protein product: CSGRTGMETQYF.

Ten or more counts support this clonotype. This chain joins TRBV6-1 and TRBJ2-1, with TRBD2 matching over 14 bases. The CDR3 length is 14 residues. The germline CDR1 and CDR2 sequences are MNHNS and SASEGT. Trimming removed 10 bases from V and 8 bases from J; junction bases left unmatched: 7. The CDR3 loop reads CATAGTSGSDEQFF. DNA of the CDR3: TGTGCCACCGCCGGGACTAGCGGGAGCGATGAGCAGTTCTTC.

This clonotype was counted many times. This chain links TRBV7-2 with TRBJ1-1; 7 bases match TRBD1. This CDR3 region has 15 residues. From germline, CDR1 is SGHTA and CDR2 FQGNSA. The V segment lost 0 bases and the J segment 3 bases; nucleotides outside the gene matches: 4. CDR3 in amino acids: CASSLAGTDYTEAFF. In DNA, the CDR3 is TGTGCCAGCAGCTTAGCCGGGACAGACTACACTGAAGCTTTCTTT.